This TCR beta chain was documented in a study of blood T cell repertoires in COVID-19. Assay: immunoSEQ multiplex PCR; the TCRdb copy retains only in-frame clones and omits some. The sample shows approximately 130,000 clones, approximately 86% of them seen only once. Germline V lookup: CDR1 LNHDA, CDR2 SQIVND (reference sequence). Trimming cost V 9 bases and J 3 bases, with 24 bases left between them. CDR3 size: 17 residues. The source material was peripheral blood. The receptor was derived from a woman between 50 and 59 years old who had recovered from COVID-19. This chain joins TRBV19 and TRBJ2-4; possible D gene TRBD1, 5 bases. The CDR3 sequence is CASTTDVIGAGKNIQYF. For the CDR3, the DNA is TGTGCCAGCACTACCGACGTTATAGGGGCCGGCAAAAACATTCAGTACTTC.